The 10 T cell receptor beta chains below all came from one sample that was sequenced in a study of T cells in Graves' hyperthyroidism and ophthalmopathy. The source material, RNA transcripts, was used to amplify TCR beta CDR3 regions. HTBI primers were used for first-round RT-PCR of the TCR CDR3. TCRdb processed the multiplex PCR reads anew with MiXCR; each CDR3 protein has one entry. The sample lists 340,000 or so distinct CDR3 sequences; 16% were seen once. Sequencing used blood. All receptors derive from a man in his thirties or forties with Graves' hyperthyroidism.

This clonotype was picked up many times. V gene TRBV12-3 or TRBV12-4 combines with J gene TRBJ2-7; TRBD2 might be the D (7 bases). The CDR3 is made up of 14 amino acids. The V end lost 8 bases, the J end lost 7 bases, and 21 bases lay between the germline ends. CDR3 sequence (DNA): TGTGCCAGCGGACAGCGCGCGGGGGCGCGGGAGCAGTACTTC. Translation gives CASGQRAGAREQYF.

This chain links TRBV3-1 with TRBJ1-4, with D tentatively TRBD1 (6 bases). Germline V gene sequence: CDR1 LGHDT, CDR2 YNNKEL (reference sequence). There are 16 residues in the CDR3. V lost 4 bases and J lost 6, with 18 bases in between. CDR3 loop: CASSPWGQGGDEKLFF. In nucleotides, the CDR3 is TGTGCCAGCAGCCCCTGGGGGCAGGGAGGCGATGAAAAACTGTTTTTT.

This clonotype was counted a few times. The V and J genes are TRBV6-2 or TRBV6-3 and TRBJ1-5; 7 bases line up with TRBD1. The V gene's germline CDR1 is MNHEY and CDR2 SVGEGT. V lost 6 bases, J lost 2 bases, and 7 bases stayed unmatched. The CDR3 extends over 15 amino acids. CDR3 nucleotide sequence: TGTGCCAGCAGGCAGACAGGGTATGGCAATCAGCCCCAGCATTTT. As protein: CASRQTGYGNQPQHF.

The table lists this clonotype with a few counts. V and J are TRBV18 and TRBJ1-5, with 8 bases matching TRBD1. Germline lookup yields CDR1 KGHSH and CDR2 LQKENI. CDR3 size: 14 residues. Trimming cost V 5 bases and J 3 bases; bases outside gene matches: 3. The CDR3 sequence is CASSKDRANQPQHF. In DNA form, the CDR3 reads TGTGCCAGCTCAAAGGACAGGGCCAATCAGCCCCAGCATTTT.

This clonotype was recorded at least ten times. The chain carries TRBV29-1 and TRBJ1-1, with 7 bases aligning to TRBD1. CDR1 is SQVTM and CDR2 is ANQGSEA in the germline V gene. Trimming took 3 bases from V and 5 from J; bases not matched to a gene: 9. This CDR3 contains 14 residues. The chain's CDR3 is CSVDVDRVSTEAFF. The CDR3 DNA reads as TGCAGCGTTGACGTTGACAGGGTCAGTACTGAAGCTTTCTTT.

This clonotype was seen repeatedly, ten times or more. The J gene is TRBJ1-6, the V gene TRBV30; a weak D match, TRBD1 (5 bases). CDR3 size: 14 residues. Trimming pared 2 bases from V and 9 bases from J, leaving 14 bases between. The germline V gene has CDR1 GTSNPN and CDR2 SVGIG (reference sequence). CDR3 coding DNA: TGTGCCTGGAGTCCGACAGCCTTGGGTTCACCCCTCCACTTT. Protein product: CAWSPTALGSPLHF.

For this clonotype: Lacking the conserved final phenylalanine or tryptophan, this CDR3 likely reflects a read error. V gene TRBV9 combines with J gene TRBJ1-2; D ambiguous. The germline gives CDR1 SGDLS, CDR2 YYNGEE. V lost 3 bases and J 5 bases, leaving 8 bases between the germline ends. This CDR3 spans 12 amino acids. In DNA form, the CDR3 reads TGTGCCAGCAGCGCAGGAATTTATGGCTACACCTCC. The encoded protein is CASSAGIYGYTS.

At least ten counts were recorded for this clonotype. This CDR3 is CASSQLAGADTGELFF. For the CDR3, the DNA is TGTGCCAGCTCACAGCTAGCGGGAGCGGACACCGGGGAGCTGTTTTTT. The chain combines TRBV18 with TRBJ2-2, with 10 nucleotides matching TRBD2. Germline CDR1 KGHSH, CDR2 LQKENI. The CDR3 runs 16 residues. Losses at the gene ends were 4 bases for V and 3 bases for J; bases not matched to a gene: 5.

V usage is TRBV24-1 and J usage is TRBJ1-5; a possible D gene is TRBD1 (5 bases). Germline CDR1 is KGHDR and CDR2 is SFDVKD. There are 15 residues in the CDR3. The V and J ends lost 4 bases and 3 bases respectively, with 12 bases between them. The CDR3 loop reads CATSDPTEINQPQHF. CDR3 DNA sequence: TGTGCCACCAGTGACCCGACAGAGATCAATCAGCCCCAGCATTTT.

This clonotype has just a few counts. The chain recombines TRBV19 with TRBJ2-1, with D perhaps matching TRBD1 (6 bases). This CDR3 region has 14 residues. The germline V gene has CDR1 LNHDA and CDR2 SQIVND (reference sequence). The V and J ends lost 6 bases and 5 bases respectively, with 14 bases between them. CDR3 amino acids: CASSPTWTDNEQFF. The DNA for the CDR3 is TGTGCCAGTAGCCCTACCTGGACAGACAATGAGCAGTTCTTC.